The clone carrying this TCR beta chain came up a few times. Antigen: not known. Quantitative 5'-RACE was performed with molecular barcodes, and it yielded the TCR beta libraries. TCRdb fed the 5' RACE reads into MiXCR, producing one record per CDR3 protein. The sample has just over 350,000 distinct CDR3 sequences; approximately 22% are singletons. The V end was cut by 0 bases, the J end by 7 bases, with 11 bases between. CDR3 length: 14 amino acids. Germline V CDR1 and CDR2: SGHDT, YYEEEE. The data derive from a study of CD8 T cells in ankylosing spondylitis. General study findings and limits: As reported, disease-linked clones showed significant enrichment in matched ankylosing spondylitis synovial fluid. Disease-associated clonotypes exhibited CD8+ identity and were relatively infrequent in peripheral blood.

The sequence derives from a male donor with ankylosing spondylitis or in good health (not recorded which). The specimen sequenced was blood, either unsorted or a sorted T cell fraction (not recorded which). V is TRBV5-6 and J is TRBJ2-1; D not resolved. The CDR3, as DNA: TGTGCCAGCAGCTTGGGGATGGGCGGTAATGAGCAGTTCTTC. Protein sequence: CASSLGMGGNEQFF.